One and the same sample provided the 7 T cell receptor beta chains below, sequenced in a study of cytomegalovirus exposure and HLA in healthy donors. Amplification used 60 Vbeta primers and 13 Jbeta primers. Libraries were prepared by immunoSEQ multiplex PCR; TCRdb keeps only in-frame clonotypes and omits some of them. The sample holds roughly 120,000 clones, 76% seen once. Input material: PBMCs. The receptor source for this set is a man aged 50-59 years in good health and CMV-seronegative.

This clone was found once. The chain is built from TRBV10-2 and TRBJ2-3; 9 nucleotides line up with TRBD2. The CDR3 runs 14 residues. J was trimmed by 10 bases and V by 3 bases; bases with no gene match: 8. Germline V gene sequence: CDR1 WSHSY, CDR2 SAAADI. CDR3 protein: CASSDRAGGRAQYF. In nucleotides, the CDR3 is TGCGCCAGCAGTGACCGGGCGGGGGGGCGGGCGCAGTATTTT.

The chain is built from TRBV7-8 and TRBJ1-5; the D gene is possibly TRBD1 (5 bases). The CDR3 contains 16 residues. Germline CDR1 is SGHVS and CDR2 is FQNEAQ. V gave up 4 bases and J gave up 3 bases, with 16 bases separating them. The CDR3 loop is CASSSRGTDLNQPQHF. DNA of the CDR3: TGTGCCAGCAGCTCTCGCGGGACGGATCTCAATCAGCCCCAGCATTTT.

V is TRBV18 and J is TRBJ2-7, with D possibly TRBD2 on 6 matching bases. The CDR3 covers 13 residues. Trimming removed 2 bases at V and 5 bases at J, with 10 bases between. Germline V gene lookup returns CDR1 KGHSH and CDR2 LQKENI. CDR3 in amino acids: CASSPGGFDEQYV. The CDR3 bases are TGTGCCAGCTCACCAGGAGGGTTCGACGAGCAGTACGTC.

The chain combines TRBV11-2 with TRBJ1-4; 10 bases map to TRBD1. The V gene's germline CDR1 is SGHAT and CDR2 FQNNGV. This CDR3 has 18 amino acids. J lost 0 bases, V lost 6 bases, and 10 bases had no gene match. In DNA form, the CDR3 reads TGTGCCAGCAGACCCGGGACAGGGGTCTCAGCAACTAATGAAAAACTGTTTTTT. This gives the protein CASRPGTGVSATNEKLFF.

This chain connects TRBV4-2 to TRBJ1-1; D is undetermined. This CDR3 region has 17 residues. Germline loops: CDR1 LGHNA, CDR2 YNFKEQ. Between the trimmed V and J ends, which lost 0 bases and 0 bases, there was a span of 14 bases. The CDR3 coding sequence is TGTGCCAGCAGCCAAGATGTAGTTTCCGGGTTGAACACTGAAGCTTTCTTT. Protein: CASSQDVVSGLNTEAFF.

This clone has just one count. This rearrangement joins TRBV5-1 to TRBJ1-1; TRBD1 matches at 8 bases. Germline loops: CDR1 SGHRS, CDR2 YFSETQ. There are 17 residues in the CDR3. V lost 1 base to trimming and J lost 0 bases; unmatched junction nucleotides: 8. The CDR3: CASSLNRGGSVNTEAFF. CDR3 coding DNA: TGCGCCAGCAGCTTGAACAGGGGGGGGTCGGTGAACACTGAAGCTTTCTTT.

The chain combines TRBV29-1 with TRBJ1-2, with D possibly being TRBD1 (6 bases). Germline V gives CDR1 SQVTM, CDR2 ANQGSEA. V dropped 3 bases and J dropped 2 bases, with 10 bases sitting between them. This CDR3 spans 13 amino acids. Here the CDR3 DNA reads TGCAGCGTTGATTCGGGACACAACTATGGCTACACCTTC. Translating gives CSVDSGHNYGYTF.